These 22 T cell receptor beta chains were sequenced from one sample in a study of tumor and adjacent non-tumor tissue in lung cancer. The library came from three nested PCR rounds adapted from ARM-PCR protocols. TCRdb called the multiplex PCR reads again in MiXCR, with one record for every CDR3 protein. Seen here are under 100,000 distinct CDR3 sequences, around 70% observed once, and the top ten hold around 12%. This sample's RNA came from whole unsorted tissue. The specimen sequenced was lung tumor tissue. Receptors originate from a woman between 70 and 85 years old with non-small cell lung cancer.

In nucleotides, the CDR3 is TGCGCCAGCGTAGCGGGAGTCGCCGGGGAGCTGTTTTTT. It is translated as CASVAGVAGELFF. The chain couples TRBV10-1 to TRBJ2-2; 9 nucleotides line up with TRBD2. The junction had 4 bases not matched to a gene; V was cut back by 8 bases and J by 6 bases. Looked up from germline, CDR1 is WNHNN and CDR2 is SYGVQD (reference sequence). CDR3 length: 13 amino acids.

As to this clonotype: This CDR3 fails to terminate in the conserved phenylalanine or tryptophan, so it likely reflects a read error. The chain joins TRBV6-5 to TRBJ2-5; 7 nucleotides align to TRBD1. Germline-derived CDR1 and CDR2 are MNHEY and SVGAGI. The CDR3 extends over 15 amino acids. Losses at the gene ends were 6 bases for V and 3 bases for J; bases not matched to a gene: 10. The CDR3 sequence: CASSPLTGNEETQYL. The CDR3 nucleotides are TGTGCCAGCAGCCCCCTGACAGGGAACGAAGAGACCCAGTACCTC.

The rearrangement uses TRBV20-1 and TRBJ2-7; 9 bases are shared with TRBD2. The CDR3 consists of 17 residues. Unmatched junction bases numbered 16, after V lost 0 bases and J lost 7 bases. The germline CDR1 and CDR2 sequences are DFQATT and SNEGSKA (reference sequence). Here the CDR3 reads CSARDAARLAGEGEQYF. CDR3 coding DNA: TGCAGTGCTAGAGATGCGGCAAGGTTAGCGGGAGAAGGGGAGCAGTACTTC.

Comments on this clonotype: A read error may explain this, as a much larger clone is one base away. The chain recombines TRBV20-1 with TRBJ1-5, with 8 nucleotides matching TRBD1. The CDR3 extends over 13 amino acids. The J segment lost 11 bases and the V segment lost 4 bases, leaving 10 bases of the junction unmatched. CDR1 DFQATT and CDR2 SNEGSKA come from the germline V gene (reference sequence). The CDR3 is CSANLTGVITQHF. CDR3 nucleotides: TGCAGTGCTAATCTGACAGGGGTAATTACCCAGCATTTT.

The gene calls are TRBV12-3 or TRBV12-4 and TRBJ1-5; 7 bases align to TRBD1. The CDR3 consists of 15 residues. After removal of 6 bases from V and 2 bases from J, the junction contained 7 bases not matched to a gene. As DNA, the CDR3 is TGTGCCAGCAGCTTGTCAGGGGGGCGCAATCAGCCCCAGCATTTT. This encodes CASSLSGGRNQPQHF.

The V call is TRBV10-3, the J call TRBJ1-5; D gene uncertain. The germline V gene has CDR1 ENHRY and CDR2 SYGVKD. Trimming stripped 4 bases from V and 4 bases from J, with 14 bases between. This CDR3 comprises 15 residues. CDR3 in DNA: TGTGCCATCAGTGCCTGCCGTGACAAAAATCAGCCCCAGCATTTT. It specifies CAISACRDKNQPQHF.

This chain joins TRBV4-2 and TRBJ2-2; D may match TRBD1 or TRBD2 (5 bases each). V shed 4 bases and J shed 2 bases, with 17 bases lying between them. This CDR3 has 17 residues. Per the germline V gene, CDR1 is LGHNA and CDR2 is YNFKEQ. Here the CDR3 DNA reads TGTGCCAGCAGCCTTGATTATAGAGGGGAAAACACCGGGGAGCTGTTTTTT. It yields the protein CASSLDYRGENTGELFF.

A remark on this clonotype: The junction departs from the called germline gene at one end, perhaps through a read error. The V and J genes are TRBV11-2 and TRBJ2-3; D possibly corresponds to TRBD1 (6 bases). The germline gives CDR1 SGHAT, CDR2 FQNNGV. This CDR3 contains 14 residues. CDR3 sequence: CASSWDIYTDTQYF. In DNA, the CDR3 is TGTGCCAGCAGCTGGGACATATACACAGATACGCAATATTTT.

As regards this clonotype: A read error is possible here, since a much larger clone lies one base away. V usage is TRBV28 and J usage is TRBJ2-5, with no clear D. The V gene's germline CDR1 is MDHEN and CDR2 SYDVKM. The CDR3 sequence is 13 residues long. V lost 5 bases to trimming and J lost 3 bases, with 10 bases between them. CDR3 sequence (DNA): TGTGCCAGCAGTAAAACAGAGGAAGAGACCCAGTACTTC. It is translated as CASSKTEEETQYF.

Remarks on this clonotype: At one boundary the junction diverges from the germline segment, which might be a read error. The V and J genes are TRBV10-3 and TRBJ2-5; D gene ambiguous. The CDR3 runs 12 residues. Germline V gene data show CDR1 as ENHRY and CDR2 as SYGVKD. The CDR3 DNA sequence: TGTGCCACCAGTGGACCATGGGAGACCCAGTACTTC. Translating gives CATSGPWETQYF.

This clonotype has a count of ten or more. The chain links TRBV28 to TRBJ2-7, with 8 bases that match TRBD2. After removal of 7 bases from V and 2 bases from J, the junction contained 13 bases not matched to a gene. This CDR3 is built from 16 residues. Germline CDR1 MDHEN, CDR2 SYDVKM. The CDR3 reads CASTLKGLGVTYEQYF. Here the CDR3 DNA reads TGTGCCAGCACCCTAAAGGGACTAGGGGTTACCTACGAGCAGTACTTC.

A note on this clonotype: One junction end disagrees with the germline gene, perhaps due to a read error. This chain uses TRBV11-3 with TRBJ2-3, with no clear D. This CDR3 has 13 residues. The germline V gene has CDR1 SGHNT and CDR2 YENEEA. DNA of the CDR3: TGTGCCAGTAGCTTAGTAATGGGGGATACGCAGTATTTT. Encoded protein: CASSLVMGDTQYF.

Notes on this clonotype: The conserved phenylalanine or tryptophan normally closing the CDR3 is absent here, so this likely arose from a read error. V gene TRBV6-2 or TRBV6-3 combines with J gene TRBJ2-1; TRBD1 aligns across 8 bases. V was pared by 6 bases and J by 8 bases, with 12 bases of the junction left unmatched. The CDR3 consists of 15 residues. Germline V gene data show CDR1 as MNHEY and CDR2 as SVGEGT. CDR3 loop: CASSYGQGARDEQFY. The CDR3 region has the DNA TGTGCCAGCAGCTACGGGCAGGGGGCGCGAGATGAGCAGTTCTAC.

Points on this clonotype: This may stem from a read error, because a much larger clone lies one nucleotide away. This chain joins TRBV5-6 and TRBJ2-7; 9 nucleotides line up with TRBD1. The ends lost 1 base at V and 2 bases at J; junction bases unmatched: 1. CDR1 is SGHDT and CDR2 is YYEEEE in the germline V gene. The CDR3 is 14 amino acids. CDR3 sequence reads: CASSLRDRAYEQYF. CDR3 nucleotides: TGTGCCAGCAGCTTGAGGGACAGGGCCTACGAGCAGTACTTC.

Comments on this clonotype: Because it lacks the conserved phenylalanine or tryptophan at the end, this CDR3 is likely a read error. V gene TRBV11-2 combines with J gene TRBJ2-5; D is uncertain. The CDR3 spans 13 residues. Germline assignment: CDR1 SGHAT and CDR2 FQNNGV. V shed 9 bases and J shed 5 bases, with 16 bases lying between them. This chain's CDR3 is CASSHTLAETQYL. Written as DNA, the CDR3 is TGTGCCAGTAGCCATACCCTTGCGGAGACCCAGTACTTA.

This rearrangement joins TRBV10-1 to TRBJ2-7, with D unclear. Germline loops: CDR1 WNHNN, CDR2 SYGVQD (reference sequence). CDR3 length: 14 residues. V was cut by 0 bases and J by 12 bases, with 18 bases left in between. In nucleotides, the CDR3 is TGCGCCAGCAGTGAGTCAGGGTCAGGAGACGAACGGTACTTC. Translated: CASSESGSGDERYF.

A remark on this clonotype: One junction end does not reproduce the germline sequence, and a read error may be involved. The J gene is TRBJ1-4, the V gene TRBV6-1, with D unclear. The CDR3 is 15 residues long. Germline assignment: CDR1 MNHNS and CDR2 SASEGT. This CDR3 is CASSLEGRLGEKLLF. The CDR3 DNA reads TGTGCCAGCAGTCTTGAGGGAAGGTTGGGTGAAAAACTGCTTTTT.

Concerning this clonotype: Mismatch with germline at one junction end may stem from a read error. The V call is TRBV5-5, the J call TRBJ1-2; possibly TRBD1 for D (5 bases). Per the germline V gene, CDR1 is SGHKS and CDR2 is YYEKEE (reference sequence). The CDR3 covers 15 residues. This CDR3 reads CANSFAGTKLYGYTF. The CDR3 DNA sequence: TGTGCCAACAGCTTTGCCGGGACTAAGCTCTATGGTTACACCTTC.

This clonotype was observed at least ten times. This chain uses TRBV10-3 with TRBJ1-5, with a possible D match to TRBD1 (5 bases). Per germline, CDR1 ENHRY and CDR2 SYGVKD. CDR3 length equals 15 residues. Trimming cost V 3 bases and J 3 bases, with 12 bases left between them. The CDR3, as DNA: TGTGCCATCAGTGAATTAGGGGCAGTCAATCAGCCCCAGCATTTT. Its protein product is CAISELGAVNQPQHF.

This clonotype was seen many times. The chain links TRBV6-1 to TRBJ2-2; tentative D call: TRBD2 (6 bases). The CDR3 is made up of 22 amino acids. CDR1 MNHNS and CDR2 SASEGT come from the germline V gene. Trimming shortened V by 3 bases and J by 5 bases, and 34 bases separated the two germline ends. The CDR3 sequence: CASSDWFNLRRGRGGVTGELFF. The CDR3 DNA is TGTGCCAGCAGTGATTGGTTTAACTTGAGGAGGGGCCGGGGCGGTGTAACCGGGGAGCTGTTTTTT.

This chain uses TRBV12-3 or TRBV12-4 with TRBJ2-1, with 9 bases identical to TRBD2. CDR3 length: 15 residues. V trimming: 10 bases; J trimming: 6 bases; junction bases outside the gene matches: 13. Here the CDR3 reads CANRSRLAESNEQFF. CDR3 coding DNA: TGTGCCAACAGGTCGAGACTAGCGGAGTCCAATGAGCAGTTCTTC.

This clonotype occurred many times. Written as DNA, the CDR3 is TGTGCCAGCAGTTACTCTTGGGGCGGGAGTCCCCACGAGCAGTACTTC. Protein product: CASSYSWGGSPHEQYF. The chain uses TRBV6-5 and TRBJ2-7, with 7 bases that match TRBD2. J lost 5 bases, V lost 0 bases, and 10 bases had no gene match. The CDR3 has 16 residues. Germline V CDR1 and CDR2: MNHEY, SVGAGI.